These T cell receptor beta chains were read from a single sample in a study of shared clonotypes between healthy human individuals. Sequencing used immunoSEQ multiplex PCR; TCRdb keeps in-frame clones, though not all of them. The repertoire holds around 480,000 clones, with about three quarters as singletons. Sequences were obtained from PBMCs. The receptors come from a middle-aged woman in good health. Some clones in this sample may be carry-over from other donors' samples. The CDR3 runs from the conserved cysteine through the conserved F or W. A D gene is named only where the DNA matches it firmly. Size tells how often a clone was seen (once, few, many) or the class of an expanded clone, and some rows leave it out.

J gene: TRBJ2-2
clone size: few
D gene: -
V gene: TRBV7-2
CDR3 protein: CASSLYWGSDGELFF
CDR3 DNA: TGTGCCAGCAGCTTATATTGGGGGAGCGACGGGGAGCTGTTTTTT

J gene: TRBJ2-1
clone size: -
D gene: -
V gene: TRBV5-1
CDR3 protein: CASSFSVNVPYNEQFF
CDR3 DNA: TGCGCCAGCAGCTTCTCGGTAAACGTACCTTACAATGAGCAGTTCTTC

J gene: TRBJ2-7
clone size: -
D gene: -
V gene: TRBV11-2
CDR3 protein: CASSLAGILYEQYF
CDR3 DNA: TGTGCCAGCAGCTTAGCGGGGATTCTCTACGAGCAGTACTTC

J gene: TRBJ1-2
clone size: -
D gene: TRBD1
V gene: TRBV18
CDR3 protein: CASSPSGQGDEGF
CDR3 DNA: TGTGCCAGCTCACCTTCGGGACAGGGTGATGAAGGCTTC

J gene: TRBJ2-7
clone size: -
D gene: TRBD2
V gene: TRBV4-1
CDR3 protein: CASSRGTSGPYEQYF
CDR3 DNA: TGCGCCAGCAGCCGAGGGACTAGCGGGCCATACGAGCAGTACTTC

J gene: TRBJ2-5
clone size: many
D gene: -
V gene: TRBV7-9
CDR3 protein: CASSLVAGGAETQYF
CDR3 DNA: TGTGCCAGCAGCTTAGTTGCCGGAGGAGCGGAGACCCAGTACTTC

J gene: TRBJ2-5
clone size: -
D gene: TRBD2
V gene: TRBV6-6
CDR3 protein: CASSKGLAGETQYF
CDR3 DNA: TGTGCCAGCAGTAAGGGACTAGCGGGAGAGACCCAGTACTTC

J gene: TRBJ2-7
clone size: -
D gene: -
V gene: TRBV27
CDR3 protein: CASSTALSYEQYF
CDR3 DNA: TGTGCCAGCTCGACAGCACTCTCCTACGAGCAGTACTTC

J gene: TRBJ2-1
clone size: -
D gene: -
V gene: TRBV4-1
CDR3 protein: CASSQDFSYNEQFF
CDR3 DNA: TGCGCCAGCAGCCAAGACTTTTCCTACAATGAGCAGTTCTTC

J gene: TRBJ1-2
clone size: -
D gene: -
V gene: TRBV7-9
CDR3 protein: CASSLGLDGYTF
CDR3 DNA: TGTGCCAGCAGCTTAGGGTTAGATGGCTACACCTTC

J gene: TRBJ2-7
clone size: -
D gene: -
V gene: TRBV7-3
CDR3 protein: CASSPGGGSPYEQYF
CDR3 DNA: TGTGCCAGCAGCCCTGGGGGCGGGAGCCCCTACGAGCAGTACTTC

J gene: TRBJ2-5
clone size: -
D gene: -
V gene: TRBV5-1
CDR3 protein: CASRDVTANLQETQYF
CDR3 DNA: TGCGCCAGCAGGGACGTGACAGCCAATCTCCAAGAGACCCAGTACTTC

J gene: TRBJ1-2
clone size: -
D gene: TRBD1
V gene: TRBV6-5
CDR3 protein: CASGSGGGGGGYTF
CDR3 DNA: TGTGCCAGCGGCTCAGGGGGCGGGGGCGGGGGCTACACCTTC

J gene: TRBJ2-7
clone size: -
D gene: -
V gene: TRBV18
CDR3 protein: CASSSLSTYEQYF
CDR3 DNA: TGTGCCAGCTCGTCACTCTCCACCTACGAGCAGTACTTC

J gene: TRBJ2-7
clone size: -
D gene: -
V gene: TRBV21-1
CDR3 protein: CASPSSVPRSTTYEQYF
CDR3 DNA: TGTGCCAGCCCGTCCTCAGTTCCGAGAAGTACAACCTACGAGCAGTACTTC

J gene: TRBJ1-1
clone size: once
D gene: -
V gene: TRBV29-1
CDR3 protein: CSGQGNTEAFF
CDR3 DNA: TGCAGCGGCCAGGGGAACACTGAAGCTTTCTTT

J gene: TRBJ2-1
clone size: -
D gene: -
V gene: TRBV2
CDR3 protein: CASSTPTFSEIRNNEQFF
CDR3 DNA: TGTGCCAGCAGCACCCCAACTTTTAGCGAGATACGCAACAATGAGCAGTTCTTC

J gene: TRBJ2-3
clone size: few
D gene: TRBD2
V gene: TRBV19
CDR3 protein: CASSRRASGITDTQYF
CDR3 DNA: TGTGCCAGTAGTCGCAGGGCTAGCGGGATCACAGATACGCAGTATTTT

J gene: TRBJ2-3
clone size: -
D gene: TRBD2
V gene: TRBV29-1
CDR3 protein: CSVPGLAGVSTDTQYF
CDR3 DNA: TGCAGCGTTCCGGGACTAGCGGGAGTGAGCACAGATACGCAGTATTTT

J gene: TRBJ2-5
clone size: -
D gene: TRBD2
V gene: TRBV7-2
CDR3 protein: CASSLTSAQETQYF
CDR3 DNA: TGTGCCAGCAGCTTGACTAGCGCCCAAGAGACCCAGTACTTC

J gene: TRBJ2-2
clone size: -
D gene: TRBD1
V gene: TRBV9
CDR3 protein: CASKGAPNTGELFF
CDR3 DNA: TGTGCCAGCAAGGGGGCCCCGAACACCGGGGAGCTGTTTTTT

J gene: TRBJ2-3
clone size: once
D gene: TRBD2
V gene: TRBV7-9
CDR3 protein: CASSFGIAGEGDTQYF
CDR3 DNA: TGTGCCAGCAGCTTTGGGATAGCGGGAGAGGGAGATACGCAGTATTTT

J gene: TRBJ2-1
clone size: -
D gene: TRBD2
V gene: TRBV6-1
CDR3 protein: CASPAGTSPNEQFF
CDR3 DNA: TGTGCCAGCCCCGCCGGGACTAGCCCCAATGAGCAGTTCTTC

J gene: TRBJ2-7
clone size: -
D gene: -
V gene: TRBV11-2
CDR3 protein: CASSFTDEQYF
CDR3 DNA: TGTGCCAGCAGCTTTACCGACGAGCAGTACTTC

J gene: TRBJ1-1
clone size: once
D gene: -
V gene: TRBV18
CDR3 protein: CASSPRTENTEAFF
CDR3 DNA: TGTGCCAGCTCACCCCGGACAGAGAACACTGAAGCTTTCTTT

J gene: TRBJ2-7
clone size: -
D gene: -
V gene: TRBV5-1
CDR3 protein: CASSLEAGKISEQYF
CDR3 DNA: TGCGCCAGCAGCTTGGAGGCAGGGAAGATCTCCGAGCAGTACTTC

J gene: TRBJ2-5
clone size: -
D gene: TRBD2
V gene: TRBV25-1
CDR3 protein: CASSEGLAGGPEETQYF
CDR3 DNA: TGTGCCAGCAGTGAAGGGCTAGCGGGAGGGCCAGAAGAGACCCAGTACTTC

J gene: TRBJ2-5
clone size: -
D gene: -
V gene: TRBV7-2
CDR3 protein: CASSLYETQYF
CDR3 DNA: TGTGCCAGCAGCTTATATGAGACCCAGTACTTC